A selection of T cell receptor beta chains follows, all from one sample in a study of blood T cell repertoires in COVID-19. The repertoire was sequenced with immunoSEQ multiplex PCR; TCRdb's copy has only in-frame clones and lacks some. The table has about 190,000 clones, 82% seen once. Sequencing used peripheral blood. Source of these receptors: a woman in her sixties or seventies with COVID-19, enrolled during active disease. Each CDR3 is given with its conserved first and last residue. A D gene is named only where the DNA matches it firmly. For some rows the clone size is stated as once, few or many, or as a class when expanded; others skip it.

clone_size	v_call	d_call	j_call	cdr3_aa	cdr3_nt
.	TRBV10-3	.	TRBJ1-5	CAISEKAQGFNQPQHF	TGTGCCATCAGTGAAAAGGCACAGGGTTTCAATCAGCCCCAGCATTTT
.	TRBV7-9	.	TRBJ1-3	CASSLATIYF	TGTGCCAGCAGTCTGGCCACCATATATTTT
.	TRBV7-3	.	TRBJ2-2	CASQAGPGTGELFF	TGTGCCAGCCAAGCAGGGCCGGGCACCGGGGAGCTGTTTTTT
once	TRBV6-5	TRBD1	TRBJ1-5	CASSLGQGGQPQHF	TGTGCCAGCAGCTTGGGACAGGGGGGTCAGCCCCAGCATTTT
few	TRBV6-2/TRBV6-3	.	TRBJ1-5	CASSRDRPYSNQPQHF	TGTGCCAGCAGCCGAGACAGGCCTTATAGCAATCAGCCCCAGCATTTT
.	TRBV21-1	.	TRBJ2-3	CASSKSFLNPITGGGPPDTQYF	TGTGCCAGCAGCAAATCGTTTCTAAACCCGATCACCGGGGGAGGGCCACCAGATACGCAGTATTTT
.	TRBV5-1	TRBD2	TRBJ2-5	CASSLGGGRETQYF	TGCGCCAGCAGCTTGGGCGGGGGGCGGGAGACCCAGTACTTC
.	TRBV3-1/TRBV3-2	.	TRBJ2-3	CASSQMRSTDTQYF	TGTGCCAGCAGCCAAATGCGGAGCACAGATACGCAGTATTTT
.	TRBV28	.	TRBJ2-1	CASSLVVTHNEQFF	TGTGCCAGCAGTTTAGTGGTGACTCACAATGAGCAGTTCTTC
.	TRBV6-1	.	TRBJ2-5	CASSEVRGETQYF	TGTGCCAGCAGTGAAGTTAGGGGTGAGACCCAGTACTTC
.	TRBV5-6	.	TRBJ2-2	CASSLGGRVTGELFF	TGTGCCAGCAGCTTGGGGGGGCGGGTCACCGGGGAGCTGTTTTTT
.	TRBV15	.	TRBJ1-1	CATSRDQASTINTEAFF	TGTGCCACCAGCAGAGATCAGGCCAGTACAATAAACACTGAAGCTTTCTTT
.	TRBV27	TRBD2	TRBJ2-7	CASSLAGGLIYEQYF	TGTGCCAGCAGTTTAGCGGGAGGTCTTATTTACGAGCAGTACTTC
once	TRBV28	TRBD1	TRBJ1-1	CASSLRGQANTEAFF	TGTGCCAGCAGTTTACGCGGACAGGCGAACACTGAAGCTTTCTTT
few	TRBV14	.	TRBJ2-2	CASSLVGATGELFF	TGTGCCAGCAGCCTTGTAGGGGCCACCGGGGAGCTGTTTTTT
.	TRBV5-6	TRBD1	TRBJ1-4	CASSLVGTGDEKLFF	TGTGCCAGCAGCCTGGTGGGGACAGGGGATGAAAAACTGTTTTTT
.	TRBV5-8	.	TRBJ1-3	CASSLNSYSGNTIYF	TGTGCCAGCAGCTTGAACAGCTACTCTGGAAACACCATATATTTT
once	TRBV5-4	.	TRBJ1-1	CASSLGPRAEAFF	TGTGCCAGCAGCTTGGGACCCCGGGCTGAAGCTTTCTTT
.	TRBV7-7	.	TRBJ2-3	CASSLGVGGPDTQYF	TGTGCTAGCAGCTTAGGGGTAGGCGGGCCAGATACGCAGTATTTT
.	TRBV28	TRBD2	TRBJ2-2	CASSFGRANTGELFF	TGTGCCAGCAGTTTCGGGAGGGCGAACACCGGGGAGCTGTTTTTT
.	TRBV15	.	TRBJ2-7	CATSRDGGAVISF	TGTGCCACCAGCAGAGATGGTGGGGCAGTTATCTCATTC
.	TRBV5-5	.	TRBJ2-2	CASSLLTGPNTGELFF	TGTGCCAGCAGCTTGCTGACAGGACCGAACACCGGGGAGCTGTTTTTT
.	TRBV9	TRBD1	TRBJ2-3	CASSVAVGQGIGTGFTDTQYF	TGTGCCAGCAGCGTAGCCGTCGGACAGGGAATTGGGACCGGGTTCACAGATACGCAGTATTTT